The clone carrying this T cell receptor (beta chain) appeared once. Clones were sequenced by immunoSEQ multiplex PCR, and TCRdb holds only the in-frame ones, with some missing. The data hold about 190,000 clones, with roughly 82% observed a single time. It was the approximately 130-subject validation cohort, separate from the roughly 700-subject first cohort, to which the donors belonged. V was cut by 0 bases and J by 7 bases, with 12 bases left in between. The CDR3 extends over 14 amino acids. CDR1 is LGHNA and CDR2 is YSLEER in the germline V gene. These data originate in a study of cytomegalovirus exposure and HLA in healthy donors.

This receptor was obtained from a young man in good health and CMV-seropositive. The sample taken for sequencing was PBMCs. The chain carries TRBV4-3 and TRBJ1-2, with D maybe TRBD1 (5 bases). The CDR3 coding sequence is TGCGCCAGCAGCCAAGACACAGGAGGGTCTGGCTACACCTTC. Translating it yields CASSQDTGGSGYTF.